Following are 4 T cell receptor beta chains from one sample sequenced in a study of T cell responses to AZD1222 COVID-19 vaccine. Assay: immunoSEQ multiplex PCR; the TCRdb copy retains only in-frame clones and omits some. Counted here are some 150,000 clones, more than 85% occurring once; the ten biggest clones make up roughly 1.6%. Here the sequenced sample was peripheral blood, taken 28 days after the second AZD1222 dose. The source of these receptors is an adult who received the AZD1222 COVID-19 vaccine.

The J gene is TRBJ1-5, the V gene TRBV20-1; no firm D call. The CDR3 has 14 residues. CDR1 and CDR2 (germline): DFQATT, SNEGSKA (reference sequence). The V end was cut by 3 bases, the J end by 2 bases, with 11 bases between. The CDR3 loop reads CSASRVDGNQPQHF. For the CDR3, the DNA is TGCAGTGCTAGTCGGGTGGATGGCAATCAGCCCCAGCATTTT.

The chain carries TRBV13 and TRBJ2-7; no definite D call. Trimming left V 0 bases short and J 7 bases short, with 4 bases between. Germline CDR1 PRHDT, CDR2 FYEKMQ (reference sequence). The CDR3 contains 11 residues. In DNA form, the CDR3 reads TGTGCCAGCAGCTTAGGGACGGAGCAGTACTTC. Protein: CASSLGTEQYF. Drawing the rest from reference TRBV13 and TRBJ2-7, the complete variable domain is AAGVIQSPRHLIKEKRETATLKCYPIPRHDTVYWYQQGPGQDPQFLISFYEKMQSDKGSIPDRFSAQQFSDYHSELNMSSLELGDSALYFCASSLGTEQYFGPGTRLTVT.

The chain recombines TRBV30 with TRBJ1-5; D is perhaps TRBD1 (6 bases). Germline values: CDR1 GTSNPN, CDR2 SVGIG (reference sequence). The CDR3 sequence is 16 residues long. V was pared by 5 bases and J by 6 bases, with 23 bases between. The CDR3: CAWQSHNGGAGQPQHF. For the CDR3, the DNA is TGTGCCTGGCAGTCCCATAATGGGGGCGCGGGTCAGCCCCAGCATTTT. Complete variable domain (other parts from reference TRBV30 and TRBJ1-5): SQTIHQWPATLVQPVGSPLSLECTVEGTSNPNLYWYRQAAGRGLQLLFYSVGIGQISSEVPQNLSASRPQDRQFILSSKKLLLSDSGFYLCAWQSHNGGAGQPQHFGDGTRLSIL.

J is TRBJ1-2 and V is TRBV7-2, with 7 positions matching TRBD1. The length of the CDR3 is 13 residues. CDR1 is SGHTA, CDR2 FQGNSA, per germline. V lost 1 base to trimming and J lost 6 bases; unmatched junction nucleotides: 2. In nucleotides, the CDR3 is TGTGCCAGCAGCTTAGGGACAGGACATGGCTACACCTTC. As protein: CASSLGTGHGYTF. Based on the CDR3 plus reference TRBV7-2 and TRBJ1-2, the full variable domain is GAGVSQSPSNKVTEKGKDVELRCDPISGHTALYWYRQSLGQGLEFLIYFQGNSAPDKSGLPSDRFSAERTGGSVSTLTIQRTQQEDSAVYLCASSLGTGHGYTFGSGTRLTVV.